This T cell receptor beta chain emerged from a study of T cell changes during pregnancy in multiple sclerosis. TCRdb's table, derived via immunoSEQ multiplex PCR, lists solely in-frame clones and lacks some. The sample holds approximately 44,000 clones, 85% to 95% seen once. Germline CDR1 is SGHTA and CDR2 is FQGTGA. The V and J ends lost 4 bases and 6 bases, in that order; junction bases with no gene match: 5. The CDR3 runs 14 residues. This clonotype was sampled from a female donor with multiple sclerosis, enrolled in a pregnancy study. Sequencing used CD4+ T cells from peripheral blood mononuclear cells, obtained in the third trimester of pregnancy. The chain carries TRBV7-3 and TRBJ2-2; 7 positions agree with TRBD1. CDR3: CASSSHQGAGELFF. Written as DNA, the CDR3 is TGTGCCAGCAGCTCTCACCAGGGGGCCGGGGAGCTGTTTTTT.